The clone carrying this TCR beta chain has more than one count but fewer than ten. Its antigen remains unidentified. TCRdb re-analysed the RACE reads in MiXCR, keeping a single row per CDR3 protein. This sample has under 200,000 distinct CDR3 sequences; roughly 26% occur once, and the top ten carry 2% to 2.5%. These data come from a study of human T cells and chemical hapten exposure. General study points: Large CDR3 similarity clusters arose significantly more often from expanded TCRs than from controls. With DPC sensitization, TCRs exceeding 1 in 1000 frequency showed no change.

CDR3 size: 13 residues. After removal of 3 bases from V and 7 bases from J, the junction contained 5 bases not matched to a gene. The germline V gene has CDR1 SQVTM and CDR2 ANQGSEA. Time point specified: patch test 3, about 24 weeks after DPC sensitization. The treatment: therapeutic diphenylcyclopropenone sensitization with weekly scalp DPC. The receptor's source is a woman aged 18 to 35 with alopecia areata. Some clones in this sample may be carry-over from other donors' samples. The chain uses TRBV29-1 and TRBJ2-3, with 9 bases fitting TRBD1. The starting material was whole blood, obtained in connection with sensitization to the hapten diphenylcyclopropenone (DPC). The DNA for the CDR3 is TGCAGCGTTGAGGGACAGGGAGGTCATACGCAGTATTTT. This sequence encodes CSVEGQGGHTQYF.